This TCR beta chain originates from a study of identical twins (dated by TCRdb to the mid-2010s). Concerning the study at large: To test whether fetal clonotypes persist, the study used deep sequencing on TCR alpha and beta repertoires from monozygotic twins, unrelated adults of various ages, and cord blood. Replicate twin experiments were performed at different times using different library preparation protocols to rule out contamination.

What the study reported, not specific to this receptor: Recombination models systematically underestimated out-of-frame TCR alpha sharing in monozygotic twins but agreed with sharing between unrelated individuals. Fewer insertions were carried by abundant cord blood beta clonotypes; a weaker similar trend was observed in young adult naive repertoires, while no such trend was observed in memory repertoires. Zero-insertion analyses could be partly confounded by invariant T cells such as MAIT and iNKT, though diverse VJ usage argued against such confounding for most clonotypes. A weaker excess of twin sharing was found in beta out-of-frame sequences because the signal-to-noise ratio was lowered by fewer shared sequences. Because the same donors could not be followed over many years, the conclusions relied on cross-sectional statistical analysis. Compared with coincidental sharing between unrelated individuals, out-of-frame TCR alpha sequences shared between twins had an excess of sequences with low generation probability.

This clonotype was detected many times. Its antigen specificity is not known. No base quality information exists; no much larger clone differs at one position. The CDR3 sequence holds 11 residues, the cysteine and phenylalanine included. Only the CDR3 DNA stays, 33 bases, in frame from base 1. The junction shows trimming of 3 bases on V and 7 bases on J, plus 3 bases between the germline ends. The library was produced with 5' RACE. TCRdb shows the sequencer as Illumina HiSeq 2000. Template switching introduced a universal primer binding site; the final cDNA contained a unique molecular identifier, enabling accurate counting of TCR cDNA molecules. First-strand cDNA for TCR alpha and beta chains was synthesized from specific primers in the conserved constant-segment region. To control for contamination, every cDNA library was double barcoded, receiving both a SMART-Mk sample barcode and Illumina barcodes. TruSeq adapter sequences along with Illumina sample barcodes were introduced in two successive PCR steps. Sequencing of the TCR alpha and beta cDNA libraries was done on the Illumina HiSeq platform using custom primers. On the authors' methods: MiGEC processed the raw reads to extract unique molecular identifiers, while MiXCR was used to determine the CDR3 positions. Recombination models were inferred per individual with the repgenHMM and IGoR tools using an EM algorithm. Shared clonotypes were analyzed with the tcR package in R, and sharing was normalized by the product of cloneset sizes. To study raw recombination without the effects of thymic and clonal selection, out-of-frame nonproductive sequences were analyzed. TCRdb's own reprocessing of the public reads used fastp at Q25 and MiXCR and kept productive beta chains. Every entry covers one CDR3 protein and lists the most common genes and DNA from its rows. The authors' filters were not applied to this entry. Across this sample there are about 220,000 distinct CDR3 sequences, with more than 6.5% seen only once. The biggest ten clones account for more than 1.5% of the sample.

Every donor in the study was a healthy Caucasian. The twin cohort consisted of three pairs of female monozygotic twins, all aged roughly 18 to 30 years. Miltenyi CD45RO+ enrichment and human naive T-cell isolation kits were used to isolate memory (CD45RO+) and naive T cells from PBMC. This sample also appeared in a second study, on yellow fever vaccine responses in identical twins. The second investigation adds: According to the authors, the vaccine-induced T cell response in identical twins seemed to be partly convergent and partly specific to each individual. Focusing on identical twins, the study followed the T cell clones that responded to the vaccine, and did so with precision.

This receptor was identified in a woman younger than 30 in good health. The sequencing input was memory (CD45RO+) T cells sorted from blood. The cell subset or site label for this specimen denotes: CD45RO+ enriched T cells. The chain was built from TRBV12-3 or TRBV12-4 and TRBJ1-4; no confident D gene assignment can be made. CDR3 reads: CASSFGEKLFF. The DNA sequence is as follows: TGTGCCAGCAGTTTCGGTGAAAAACTGTTTTTT.